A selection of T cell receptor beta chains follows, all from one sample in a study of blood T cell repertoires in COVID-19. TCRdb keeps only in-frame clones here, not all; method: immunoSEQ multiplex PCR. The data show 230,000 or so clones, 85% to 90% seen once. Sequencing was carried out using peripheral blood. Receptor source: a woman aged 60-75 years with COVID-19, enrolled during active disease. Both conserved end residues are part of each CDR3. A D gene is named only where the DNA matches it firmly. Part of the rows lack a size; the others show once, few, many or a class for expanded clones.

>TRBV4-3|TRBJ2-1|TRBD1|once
TGCGCCAGCAGCCAAGTCAGGGGGTCCTACAATGAGCAGTTCTTC
CASSQVRGSYNEQFF
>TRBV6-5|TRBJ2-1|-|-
TGTGCCAGCCTCAGCTCCTACAATGAGCAGTTCTTC
CASLSSYNEQFF
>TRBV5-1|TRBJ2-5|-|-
TGCGCCAGCAGCTTGGCGGGGATGCGGGAGACCCAGTACTTC
CASSLAGMRETQYF
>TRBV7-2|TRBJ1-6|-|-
TGTGCCAGCAGCTTAGGAGGGAAGACTAATTCACCCCTCCACTTT
CASSLGGKTNSPLHF
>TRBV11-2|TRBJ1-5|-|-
TGTGCCAGCAGCTTAGACAGAAATCAGCCCCAGCATTTT
CASSLDRNQPQHF
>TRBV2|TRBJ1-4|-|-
TGTGCCAGCAATGAGGATCGGGGAACTAATGAAAAACTGTTTTTT
CASNEDRGTNEKLFF
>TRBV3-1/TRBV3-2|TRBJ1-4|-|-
TGTGCCAGCAGCCAAGGACAGGAAAATGAAAAACTGTTTTTT
CASSQGQENEKLFF
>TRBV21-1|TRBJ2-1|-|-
TGTGCCAGCAGTAAGGGGGAACTCTACAATGAGCAGTTCTTC
CASSKGELYNEQFF
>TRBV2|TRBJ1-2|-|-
TGTGCCAGCAAAAAAGAGGAACTATATGGCTACACCTTC
CASKKEELYGYTF
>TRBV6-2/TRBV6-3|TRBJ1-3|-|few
TGTGCCAGCAGTTCTGGGAGTCGAACCATCCACTCTGGAAACACCATATATTTT
CASSSGSRTIHSGNTIYF
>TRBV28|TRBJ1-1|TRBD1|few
TGTGCCAGTATGGGGACAGAACCGAACACTGAAGCTTTCTTT
CASMGTEPNTEAFF
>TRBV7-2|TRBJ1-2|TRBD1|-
TGTGCCAGCAGTTCGCAGGGGGCAGGCTATGGCTACACCTTC
CASSSQGAGYGYTF
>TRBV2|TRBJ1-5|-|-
TGTGCCAGCAGTGAAGCGGGGCATTTAAACAATCAGCCCCAGCATTTT
CASSEAGHLNNQPQHF
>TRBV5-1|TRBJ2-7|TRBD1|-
TGCGCCAGCAGTCCCGGGACAGGGGTCAGCTACGAGCAGTACTTC
CASSPGTGVSYEQYF
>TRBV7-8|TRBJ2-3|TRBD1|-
TGTGCCAGCAGCTTAGAGGGGACAGTCCTAGATACGCAGTATTTT
CASSLEGTVLDTQYF
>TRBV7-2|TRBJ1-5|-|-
TGTGCCAGCAGCCCAGGGAACATGTTTGAGCCCCAGCATTTT
CASSPGNMFEPQHF
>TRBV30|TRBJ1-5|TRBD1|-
TGTGCCACGGACAGGGGGAGCAATCAGCCCCAGCATTTT
CATDRGSNQPQHF
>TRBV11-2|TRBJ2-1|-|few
TGTGCCAGCAGCTTTGGACTCACCAATGAGCAGTTCTTC
CASSFGLTNEQFF
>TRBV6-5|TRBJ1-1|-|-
TGTGCCAGCACCCAAGGGGGGGCTGAAGCTTTCTTT
CASTQGGAEAFF
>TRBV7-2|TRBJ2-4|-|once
TGTGCCAGCAGCTTAGAATTCCGAGCCAAAAACATTCAGTACTTC
CASSLEFRAKNIQYF
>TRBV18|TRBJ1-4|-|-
TGTGCCAGCTCACCTCGGGACACAACTAATGAAAAACTGTTTTTT
CASSPRDTTNEKLFF
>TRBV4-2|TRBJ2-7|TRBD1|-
TGTGCCAGCAGCCAGGACGGACAGGGCTACGAGCAGTACTTC
CASSQDGQGYEQYF
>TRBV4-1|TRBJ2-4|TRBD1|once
TGCGCCAGCAAACTCATTCTCACAGGGGGCAGTCAAGCCAAAAACATTCAGTACTTC
CASKLILTGGSQAKNIQYF
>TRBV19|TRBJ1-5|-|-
TGTGCCAGTAGTATAGATTCCGGAAGGGGGAATCAGCCCCAGCATTTT
CASSIDSGRGNQPQHF
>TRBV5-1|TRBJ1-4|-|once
TGCGCCAGCAGCCAAGGGACTGCAACTAATGAAAAACTGTTTTTT
CASSQGTATNEKLFF
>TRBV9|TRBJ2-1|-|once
TGTGCCAGCAGCGTAGCTCTGTCCGGGATCTTTGCCTACAATGAGCAGTTCTTC
CASSVALSGIFAYNEQFF
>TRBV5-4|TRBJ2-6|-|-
TGTGCCAGCAGCTGGGGTTTGCTATCAGGGGGGACTGGGGCCAACGTCCTGACTTTC
CASSWGLLSGGTGANVLTF
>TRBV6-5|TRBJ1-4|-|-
TGTGCCAGCCAACGTCCGACATTTTATAATGAAAAACTGTTTTTT
CASQRPTFYNEKLFF
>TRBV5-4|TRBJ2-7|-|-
TGTGCCAGCAGCTACCCGGGATCCGTCTACGAGCAGTACTTC
CASSYPGSVYEQYF
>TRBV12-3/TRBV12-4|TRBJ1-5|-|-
TGTGCCAGCAGTCTAGACAGAAATCAGCCCCAGCATTTT
CASSLDRNQPQHF
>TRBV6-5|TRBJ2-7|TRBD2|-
TGTGCCAGCACCTTTGTAGCGGGGGAAATCCGCGAGCAGTACTTC
CASTFVAGEIREQYF
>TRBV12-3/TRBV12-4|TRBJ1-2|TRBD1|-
TGTGCCAGCAGTCGCCGACAGGGGGATGGCTACACCTTC
CASSRRQGDGYTF
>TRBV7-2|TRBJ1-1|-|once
TGTGCCAGCAGCTTACAACCAGAAATGATGAACACTGAAGCTTTCTTT
CASSLQPEMMNTEAFF
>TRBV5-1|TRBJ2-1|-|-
TGCGCCAGCAGCCCCCGGGGGACGGCCAATGAGCAGTTCTTC
CASSPRGTANEQFF
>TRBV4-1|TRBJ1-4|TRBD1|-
TGCGCCAGCAGCCAAAGTAGGGGGCAGGAAGAAAAACTGTTTTTT
CASSQSRGQEEKLFF
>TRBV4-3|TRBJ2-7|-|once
TGCGCCAGCAGCCAAGGGGTATCGGCAGCGACCTACGAGCAGTACTTC
CASSQGVSAATYEQYF
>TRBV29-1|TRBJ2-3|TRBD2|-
TGCAGCGTAACTAGCGGGGGGGCCCGGGATACGCAGTATTTT
CSVTSGGARDTQYF
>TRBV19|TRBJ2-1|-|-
TGTGCCAGTAGTATAGATTGGGCCTCCTATGCGGAGCAGTTCTTC
CASSIDWASYAEQFF
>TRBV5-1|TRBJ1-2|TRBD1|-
TGCGCCAGCAGCAAGGGTGATGACAGGGAACAAGGCTACACCTTC
CASSKGDDREQGYTF
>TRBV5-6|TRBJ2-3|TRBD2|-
TGTGCCAGCCGACTAGCGACAGATACGCAGTATTTT
CASRLATDTQYF
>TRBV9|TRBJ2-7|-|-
TGTGCCAGCAGCCCAGGCTATAACGAGCAGTACTTC
CASSPGYNEQYF
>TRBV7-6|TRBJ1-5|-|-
TGTGCCAGCAGCTTAGGACAGGCTAGCAATCAGCCCCAGCATTTT
CASSLGQASNQPQHF
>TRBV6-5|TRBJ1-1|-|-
TGTGCCAGCAGGCGTATTATGAACACTGAAGCTTTCTTT
CASRRIMNTEAFF
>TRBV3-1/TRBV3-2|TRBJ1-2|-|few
TGTGCCAGCAGCCAAGGCGCCAGCGCGGGTGGCTACACCTTC
CASSQGASAGGYTF
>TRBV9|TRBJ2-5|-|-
TGTGCCACCTATAGAACAGGGCAAGAGACCCAGTACTTC
CATYRTGQETQYF
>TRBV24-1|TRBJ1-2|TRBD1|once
TGTGCCACCTCGGACAGGGACCTTTATGGCTACACCTTC
CATSDRDLYGYTF
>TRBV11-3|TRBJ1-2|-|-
TGTGCCAGCAGGGGGGGTTCGGACTATGGCTACACCTTC
CASRGGSDYGYTF
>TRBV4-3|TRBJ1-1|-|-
TGCGCCAGCAGCCAGGTTGAACAAGACACTGAAGCTTTCTTT
CASSQVEQDTEAFF
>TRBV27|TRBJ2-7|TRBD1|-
TGTGCCAGCAGTTCTGGGACAGGGGGCGGCGAGCAGTACTTC
CASSSGTGGGEQYF
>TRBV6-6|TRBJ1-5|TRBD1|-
TGTGCCAGCAGTTTTGGGACAGACAATCAGCCCCAGCATTTT
CASSFGTDNQPQHF
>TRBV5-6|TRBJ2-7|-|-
TGTGCCAGCAGCTTGTTTATCGCAGAATCCTACGAGCAGTACTTC
CASSLFIAESYEQYF
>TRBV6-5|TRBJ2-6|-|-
TGTGCCAGCAGTTACCTGTTAGCGGCTGGGGCCAACGTCCTGACTTTC
CASSYLLAAGANVLTF
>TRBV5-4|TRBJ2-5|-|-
TGTGCCAGCAGCTCTGACCCAAGAGCGCTTCAAGAGACCCAGTACTTC
CASSSDPRALQETQYF